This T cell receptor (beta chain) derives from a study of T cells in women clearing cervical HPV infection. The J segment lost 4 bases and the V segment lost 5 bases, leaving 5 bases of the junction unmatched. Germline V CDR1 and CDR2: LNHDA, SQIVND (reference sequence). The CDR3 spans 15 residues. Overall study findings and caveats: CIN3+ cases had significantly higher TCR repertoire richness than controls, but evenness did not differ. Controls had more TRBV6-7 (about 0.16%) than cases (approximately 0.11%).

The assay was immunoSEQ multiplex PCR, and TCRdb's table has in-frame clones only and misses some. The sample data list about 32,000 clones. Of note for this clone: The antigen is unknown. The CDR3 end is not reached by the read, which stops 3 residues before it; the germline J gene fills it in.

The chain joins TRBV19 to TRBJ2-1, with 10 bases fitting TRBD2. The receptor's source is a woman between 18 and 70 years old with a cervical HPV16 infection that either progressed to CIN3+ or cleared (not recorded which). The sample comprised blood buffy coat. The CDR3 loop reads CASSVLAGAYNEQFF. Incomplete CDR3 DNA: TGTGCCAGTAGTGTCCTAGCGGGGGCTTACAATGAG.